Sequencing of this T cell receptor beta chain was carried out in a study of blood T cell repertoires in COVID-19. Whole-study context: Samples of COVID-19 (acute and convalescent) were obtained from the United States, Italy and Spain. PBMCs, B-cell-depleted T cells, or T cells provided the cDNA or gDNA that made up the material.

How the authors handled the data: Nucleated cell counts were estimated from reference gene primer amplification. Sequencing used immunoSEQ multiplex PCR; TCRdb keeps in-frame clones, though not all of them. The V and J calls and the clone size are those of that table, but D and trimming were determined from the DNA. The sample has about 100,000 clones; approximately 89% are singletons. CDR3 length: 17 amino acids. Losses at the gene ends were 3 bases for V and 4 bases for J; bases not matched to a gene: 13. Germline assignment: CDR1 SGHDT and CDR2 YYEEEE. The sample comprised peripheral blood. The TCR comes from a man aged 50 or older with active COVID-19. V is TRBV5-6 and J is TRBJ2-5, with 9 bases identical to TRBD1. CDR3 DNA: TGTGCCAGCAGCTGGAAGCACACAGGGGGCAGCGGAGAGACCCAGTACTTC. It codes for CASSWKHTGGSGETQYF.